A single sample is the source of the 23 T cell receptor beta chains below, sequenced in a study of technical replicates of blood from a few donors. The method was immunoSEQ multiplex PCR; TCRdb's version includes in-frame clones alone and lacks a portion of them. The table lists approximately 82,000 clones, under 96% of them singletons. The sample taken for sequencing was T cells isolated from PBMCs. The receptors originated from a human donor in good health.

This chain links TRBV9 with TRBJ2-6, with a weak D call TRBD2 (5 bases). The CDR3 has 16 amino acids. Germline V lookup: CDR1 SGDLS, CDR2 YYNGEE. The V end was cut by 1 base, the J end by 0 bases, with 8 bases between. CDR3 DNA sequence: TGTGCCAGCAGCGTAACTAGAAGCTCTGGGGCCAACGTCCTGACTTTC. Protein product: CASSVTRSSGANVLTF.

This chain connects TRBV4-2 to TRBJ2-3, with D maybe TRBD2 (5 bases). Germline V lookup: CDR1 LGHNA, CDR2 YNFKEQ. The ends were cut back, 0 bases at V and 0 bases at J, with 10 bases in the middle. The CDR3 contains 16 residues. Here the CDR3 DNA reads TGTGCCAGCAGCCAAGAGGGGAGTTCTAGCACAGATACGCAGTATTTT. Translation: CASSQEGSSSTDTQYF.

This chain's CDR3 is CASSSGGFYGYTF. Written as DNA, the CDR3 is TGTGCCAGCAGTTCGGGGGGGTTCTATGGCTACACCTTC. The chain is built from TRBV27 and TRBJ1-2; D possibly corresponds to TRBD1 (5 bases). Looked up from germline, CDR1 is MNHEY and CDR2 is SMNVEV (reference sequence). This CDR3 has 13 amino acids. The V gene lost 4 bases and the J gene lost 4 bases, with 10 bases spanning the gap.

The V gene is TRBV7-9, the J gene TRBJ2-7; D possibly corresponds to TRBD1 (5 bases). Per the germline V gene, CDR1 is SEHNR and CDR2 is FQNEAQ (reference sequence). The CDR3 contains 14 residues. V lost 2 bases and J lost 6, with 14 bases in between. CDR3 amino acids: CASSLSSGQGEQYF. The CDR3, as DNA: TGTGCCAGCAGCTTATCCTCAGGGCAAGGCGAGCAGTACTTC.

The rearrangement uses TRBV5-4 and TRBJ2-1; 10 bases map to TRBD2. This CDR3 has 15 residues. The V gene end was trimmed by 0 bases and the J gene end by 6 bases; junction bases not matched to a gene: 3. CDR1 is SGHNT and CDR2 is YYREEE in the germline V gene (reference sequence). CDR3 bases: TGTGCCAGCAGCTTGGTAGCGGGAGGCTCCAATGAGCAGTTCTTC. Translation gives CASSLVAGGSNEQFF.

The rearrangement joins TRBV5-1 to TRBJ2-5; a weak D match, TRBD1 (6 bases). V dropped 1 base and J dropped 2 bases, with 9 bases sitting between them. This CDR3 region has 14 residues. Germline loops: CDR1 SGHRS, CDR2 YFSETQ. CDR3 bases: TGCGCCAGCAGCTTGAAGAGGGGGCAAGAGACCCAGTACTTC. As protein: CASSLKRGQETQYF.

The rearrangement joins TRBV2 to TRBJ2-5; D call uncertain. Trimming shortened V by 7 bases and J by 4 bases, and 16 bases separated the two germline ends. Germline CDR1 is SNHLY and CDR2 is FYNNEI. This CDR3 contains 14 residues. CDR3 loop: CASNILVLGETQYF. The CDR3 DNA reads TGTGCCAGCAATATCCTAGTGCTGGGAGAGACCCAGTACTTC.

The CDR3 nucleotides are TGTGCCAGCAGCGTAGCGAGGGGGACAGGGGATGAAAAACTGTTTTTT. Its translation is CASSVARGTGDEKLFF. This rearrangement joins TRBV9 to TRBJ1-4, with 10 bases fitting TRBD1. V lost 0 bases to trimming and J lost 6 bases; unmatched junction nucleotides: 5. CDR1 is SGDLS, CDR2 YYNGEE, per germline. CDR3 size: 16 residues.

This chain links TRBV5-5 with TRBJ1-4; 7 bases map to TRBD1. This CDR3 is built from 15 residues. Trimming at V came to 7 bases and at J to 8 bases, leaving 14 bases not matched to a gene. Germline V gene data show CDR1 as SGHKS and CDR2 as YYEKEE (reference sequence). The CDR3 is CASSREGATYEKLFF. CDR3 sequence (DNA): TGTGCCAGCTCCCGGGAGGGGGCGACCTACGAAAAACTGTTTTTT.

The chain couples TRBV18 to TRBJ1-3, with 8 bases identical to TRBD1. V lost 3 bases, J lost 4 bases, and 11 bases stayed unmatched. The CDR3 runs to 17 residues. From germline, CDR1 is KGHSH and CDR2 LQKENI. CDR3 in DNA: TGTGCCAGCTCACCCAGACAGGGGATTAATTCAGGAAACACCATATATTTT. Its translation is CASSPRQGINSGNTIYF. Based on the CDR3 plus reference TRBV18 and TRBJ1-3, the full variable domain is NAGVMQNPRHLVRRRGQEARLRCSPMKGHSHVYWYRQLPEEGLKFMVYLQKENIIDESGMPKERFSAEFPKEGPSILRIQQVVRGDSAAYFCASSPRQGINSGNTIYFGEGSWLTVV.

The chain couples TRBV7-2 to TRBJ1-5; 7 nucleotides align to TRBD1. Germline trimming cut 5 bases from V and 0 bases from J; bases unmatched to any gene: 7. This CDR3 comprises 16 residues. Germline lookup yields CDR1 SGHTA and CDR2 FQGNSA. The CDR3 nucleotides are TGTGCCAGCAGCCTAGGGGACAGTTATAGCAATCAGCCCCAGCATTTT. Translated: CASSLGDSYSNQPQHF.

The rearrangement joins TRBV11-2 to TRBJ2-7; D is possibly TRBD1 (5 bases). CDR3 length: 14 amino acids. Trimming cost V 3 bases and J 6 bases, with 15 bases left between them. Germline V gene sequence: CDR1 SGHAT, CDR2 FQNNGV. For the CDR3, the DNA is TGTGCCAGCAGCTTTACGAGACAGCCTTTCGAGCAGTACTTC. Protein product: CASSFTRQPFEQYF.

The V gene is TRBV2, the J gene TRBJ1-2; TRBD1 might be the D (6 bases). Germline-derived CDR1 and CDR2 are SNHLY and FYNNEI. Deletions cut 6 bases from V and 0 bases from J, with 11 bases between. CDR3 length: 14 amino acids. CDR3 sequence reads: CASRLTGSNYGYTF. The CDR3 DNA follows: TGTGCCAGCAGATTGACAGGTTCTAACTATGGCTACACCTTC. The entire variable domain, with the rest obtained from reference TRBV2 and TRBJ1-2, is as follows: EPEVTQTPSHQVTQMGQEVILRCVPISNHLYFYWYRQILGQKVEFLVSFYNNEISEKSEIFDDQFSVERPDGSNFTLKIRSTKLEDSAMYFCASRLTGSNYGYTFGSGTRLTVV.

The chain combines TRBV27 with TRBJ2-3; 10 bases are shared with TRBD1. This CDR3 contains 18 residues. V was clipped by 3 bases and J by 6 bases; unmatched bases: 15. The germline CDR1 and CDR2 sequences are MNHEY and SMNVEV (reference sequence). This CDR3 is CASSFGLGDRGAWDTQYF. The DNA of the CDR3 is TGTGCCAGCAGTTTTGGTCTCGGGGACAGGGGCGCCTGGGATACGCAGTATTTT.

V is TRBV6-1 and J is TRBJ1-5, with no clear D. The CDR3 is made up of 14 amino acids. CDR1 MNHNS and CDR2 SASEGT come from the germline V gene. Trimming took off 4 bases at V and 2 bases at J, with 9 bases between the two ends. Here the CDR3 reads CASSGGYGNQPQHF. CDR3 bases: TGTGCCAGCAGTGGAGGGTATGGCAATCAGCCCCAGCATTTT.

The chain employs TRBV21-1 and TRBJ2-7; the table's D call, TRBD1, was not checked against the DNA. TRBV21-1 is a pseudogene. The CDR3 has 14 residues. The CDR3 spells CASSKGTGSYEQYF. The DNA of the CDR3 is TGTGCCAGCAGCAAAGGGACAGGGTCCTACGAGCAGTACTTC.

The J gene is TRBJ1-2, the V gene TRBV13, with D possibly being TRBD1 (5 bases). From germline, CDR1 is PRHDT and CDR2 FYEKMQ (reference sequence). This CDR3 is 14 amino acids long. The germline V and J ends were trimmed by 6 bases and 5 bases, with 16 bases remaining between them. Here the CDR3 reads CASSTRRGSYGYTF. In DNA, the CDR3 is TGTGCCAGCAGTACCCGAAGGGGATCATATGGCTACACCTTC.

This rearrangement joins TRBV29-1 to TRBJ1-1; D unresolved. V gave up 6 bases and J gave up 7 bases, with 9 bases separating them. This CDR3 contains 10 residues. Germline CDR1 SQVTM, CDR2 ANQGSEA. As DNA, the CDR3 is TGCAGCGTAGCTCAGGATGAAGCTTTCTTT. This codes for CSVAQDEAFF.

In this sample, this clone turned up once. V gene TRBV28 combines with J gene TRBJ1-4; TRBD1 matches at 10 bases. The CDR3 length is 16 residues. Germline V gives CDR1 MDHEN, CDR2 SYDVKM. V lost 8 bases, J lost 6 bases, and 12 bases stayed unmatched. This CDR3 reads CASGGNPGTGDEKLFF. The CDR3 nucleotides read TGTGCCAGCGGAGGGAACCCCGGGACAGGGGATGAAAAACTGTTTTTT.

The gene calls are TRBV9 and TRBJ2-1, with a tentative D call TRBD1 (6 bases). This CDR3 region has 15 residues. The ends were cut back, 0 bases at V and 8 bases at J, with 15 bases in the middle. CDR1 is SGDLS, CDR2 YYNGEE, per germline. CDR3 nucleotides: TGTGCCAGCAGCGTAGGACAGGAGTATGACGATGAGCAGTTCTTC. Protein product: CASSVGQEYDDEQFF.

The V gene is TRBV10-1, the J gene TRBJ1-2; 10 nucleotides match TRBD1. The CDR3 is 13 residues long. J lost 4 bases, V lost 8 bases, and 4 bases had no gene match. The V gene's germline CDR1 is WNHNN and CDR2 SYGVQD (reference sequence). For the CDR3, the DNA is TGCGCCAGCGGGGACAGGGGATGCTATGGCTACACCTTC. Amino acid sequence: CASGDRGCYGYTF.

This chain joins TRBV18 and TRBJ1-1, with a tentative D call TRBD1 (6 bases). The CDR3 is 15 residues long. V lost 1 base and J lost 0, with 9 bases in between. Looked up from germline, CDR1 is KGHSH and CDR2 is LQKENI. The CDR3 nucleotides read TGTGCCAGCTCACCACTGGGGGACATGAACACTGAAGCTTTCTTT. This encodes CASSPLGDMNTEAFF.

On this clone: At one end, the junction sequence differs from germline, possibly due to a read error. The chain carries TRBV7-6 and TRBJ2-1; D possibly corresponds to TRBD1 (7 bases). The CDR3 consists of 15 residues. CDR1 and CDR2 (germline): SGHVS, FNYEAQ. CDR3 nucleotides: TGTGCCAGCATCAGGGGGGACAGCTCCTTCAATGAGCAGTTCTTC. The encoded protein is CASIRGDSSFNEQFF.